The sequence of this T cell receptor (beta chain) was determined in a study of T cells in Graves' hyperthyroidism and ophthalmopathy. The CDR3 is made up of 13 amino acids. The V and J ends lost 5 bases and 6 bases, in that order; junction bases with no gene match: 4. Authors of the study amplified TCR beta CDR3 regions from RNA transcripts. The study used the HTBI primer set for a first-round RT-PCR of the TCR CDR3. TCRdb reprocessed the multiplex PCR reads with MiXCR, giving one entry per CDR3 protein. Of approximately 400,000 distinct CDR3 sequences detected, about a sixth appear once; the ten largest clones hold about 30%.

The rearrangement uses TRBV12-3 or TRBV12-4 and TRBJ2-7; TRBD2 aligns across 10 bases. Source material: blood. The TCR sequence derives from a woman aged 18-29 years with Graves' hyperthyroidism that later progressed to Graves' ophthalmopathy. The CDR3 bases are TGTGCCAGCAGTGCCGGACTAGCGGCCGAGCAGTACTTC. Amino acid sequence: CASSAGLAAEQYF.